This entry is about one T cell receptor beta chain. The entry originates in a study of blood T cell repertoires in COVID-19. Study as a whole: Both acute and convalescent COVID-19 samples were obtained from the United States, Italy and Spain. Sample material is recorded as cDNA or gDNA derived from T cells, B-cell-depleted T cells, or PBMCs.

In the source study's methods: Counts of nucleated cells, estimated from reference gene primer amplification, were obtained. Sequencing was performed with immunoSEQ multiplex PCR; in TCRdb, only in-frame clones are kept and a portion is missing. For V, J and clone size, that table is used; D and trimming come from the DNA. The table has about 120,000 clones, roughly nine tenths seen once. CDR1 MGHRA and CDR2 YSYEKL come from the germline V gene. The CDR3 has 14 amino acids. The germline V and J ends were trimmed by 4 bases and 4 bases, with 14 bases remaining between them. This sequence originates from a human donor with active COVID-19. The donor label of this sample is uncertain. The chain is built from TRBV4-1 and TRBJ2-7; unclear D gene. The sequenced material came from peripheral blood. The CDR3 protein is CASSLAVQRYEQYF. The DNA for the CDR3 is TGCGCCAGCAGCCTGGCCGTCCAGCGATACGAGCAGTACTTC.